This is a list of T cell receptor beta chains from one sample in a study of T cell responses to AZD1222 COVID-19 vaccine. Data came from immunoSEQ multiplex PCR; TCRdb stores just in-frame clones and leaves some out. Among roughly 140,000 clones listed, 90% were seen once. The sequencing here drew on peripheral blood, taken 28 days after the second AZD1222 dose. These receptors were taken from an adult who received the AZD1222 COVID-19 vaccine. The CDR3 runs from the conserved cysteine through the conserved F or W.

V,J,CDR3
TRBV25-1,TRBJ1-1,CASSEIGTVNTEAFF
TRBV12-5,TRBJ2-1,CASGSYGVAGAGEQFF
TRBV10-3,TRBJ1-4,CAISESKGDGEKLFF
TRBV7-9,TRBJ2-1,CASSRSGEVNEQFF
TRBV29-1,TRBJ1-5,CSVGTGNNQPQHF
TRBV7-9,TRBJ2-7,CASSLGQGMPEQYF
TRBV5-4,TRBJ1-2,CASSFLDHDYGYTF
TRBV6-2/TRBV6-3,TRBJ2-4,CASSRQGVLSNFQYF
TRBV5-1,TRBJ2-5,CASSLGAGGETQYF
TRBV5-4,TRBJ2-3,CASSLAGRSSTDTQYF
TRBV6-5,TRBJ1-1,CASSYAGPKIAFF
TRBV19,TRBJ2-1,CAAGGGGFNEQFF
TRBV7-2,TRBJ1-5,CASSPGTGEPQHF
TRBV28,TRBJ2-5,CASSFRSGFGETQYF
TRBV3-1/TRBV3-2,TRBJ1-1,CASSQGYGGTEAFF
TRBV9,TRBJ2-3,CASSVTSGASSTDTQYF
TRBV2,TRBJ2-2,CASRRTGAGELFF
TRBV5-1,TRBJ1-2,CASSLGGRNYGYTF
TRBV5-1,TRBJ1-6,CASSATGTGSSPLHF
TRBV30,TRBJ1-1,CAWKGTGSNTEAFF
TRBV6-5,TRBJ1-3,CASSGPGPGNTIYF